These 6 T cell receptor beta chains were all obtained from the same sample, sequenced in a study of cytomegalovirus exposure and HLA in healthy donors. Both 60 Vbeta primers and 13 Jbeta primers went into the PCR. Some clones are missing from TCRdb's copy, which holds only in-frame ones; the method was immunoSEQ multiplex PCR. This table holds about 70,000 clones, about 70% found once. The sequencing input was PBMCs. The origin of the receptors is a woman aged 30 to 39 in good health and CMV-seronegative.

This clone is a singleton in its sample. In DNA, the CDR3 is TGTGCCTCGGGACAGGGGGTCGCCGGGGAGCTGTTTTTT. Amino acids: CASGQGVAGELFF. The V gene is TRBV30, the J gene TRBJ2-2; 11 bases fit TRBD1. Germline V lookup: CDR1 GTSNPN, CDR2 SVGIG (reference sequence). CDR3 length: 13 residues. With V trimmed by 7 bases and J by 6 bases, 4 bases remained unmatched.

The J gene is TRBJ2-4, the V gene TRBV27; 10 bases are shared with TRBD1. The germline gives CDR1 MNHEY, CDR2 SMNVEV (reference sequence). J lost 0 bases, V lost 8 bases, and 16 bases had no gene match. The CDR3 length is 19 residues. The chain's CDR3 is CASGSRGQGLYLAKNIQYF. In DNA, the CDR3 is TGTGCCAGCGGATCACGGGGACAGGGGCTTTATTTAGCCAAAAACATTCAGTACTTC.

This chain joins TRBV29-1 and TRBJ2-3, with D possibly TRBD1 on 6 matching bases. V was trimmed by 6 bases and J by 0 bases, leaving 22 bases between them. This CDR3 spans 17 amino acids. From germline, CDR1 is SQVTM and CDR2 ANQGSEA. CDR3: CSVQPGQVLSSTDTQYF. The CDR3 region has the DNA TGCAGCGTGCAACCGGGACAAGTTCTTTCTAGCACAGATACGCAGTATTTT.

V usage is TRBV7-9 and J usage is TRBJ1-4; a possible D gene is TRBD1 (6 bases). V was clipped by 0 bases and J by 2 bases, with 7 bases between them. Germline CDR1 and CDR2: SEHNR and FQNEAQ (reference sequence). This CDR3 has 15 amino acids. The CDR3, as DNA: TGTGCCAGCAGCTTAGCTCAGGGGACTAATGAAAAACTGTTTTTT. This translates into CASSLAQGTNEKLFF.

V gene TRBV2 combines with J gene TRBJ1-4; weak D call: TRBD1 (5 bases). In germline, CDR1 is SNHLY, CDR2 FYNNEI. Trimming left V 4 bases short and J 5 bases short, with 14 bases between. CDR3 length equals 15 residues. CDR3 region: CASSGDTGINEKLFF. CDR3 DNA sequence: TGTGCCAGCAGTGGGGATACAGGAATAAATGAAAAACTGTTTTTT.

V usage is TRBV23-1 and J usage is TRBJ1-4; TRBD1 matches at 11 bases. TRBV23-1 is labeled an ORF, and its function is uncertain. The CDR3 has 19 residues. V trimming: 0 bases; J trimming: 3 bases; junction bases outside the gene matches: 9. CDR3 amino acids: CASSQSPGQGDVPNEKLFF. CDR3 in DNA: TGCGCCAGCAGTCAATCGCCGGGACAGGGGGACGTGCCTAATGAAAAACTGTTTTTT.